This T cell receptor beta chain was identified during a study of blood T cell repertoires in COVID-19. The CDR3 is made up of 14 amino acids. Per germline, CDR1 SGHTA and CDR2 FQGNSA. After removal of 8 bases from V and 4 bases from J, the junction contained 4 bases not matched to a gene. The assay was immunoSEQ multiplex PCR, and TCRdb's table has in-frame clones only and misses some. The sample includes about 120,000 clones, approximately 87% of them seen just once. This rearrangement joins TRBV7-2 to TRBJ2-2; TRBD1 aligns across 10 bases. Sequencing was done on a sample of peripheral blood. The origin of this receptor is a young man with acute or convalescent COVID-19. The CDR3 DNA sequence: TGTGCCAGCGGGGACAGGGGAACCACCGGGGAGCTGTTTTTT. Translating it yields CASGDRGTTGELFF.